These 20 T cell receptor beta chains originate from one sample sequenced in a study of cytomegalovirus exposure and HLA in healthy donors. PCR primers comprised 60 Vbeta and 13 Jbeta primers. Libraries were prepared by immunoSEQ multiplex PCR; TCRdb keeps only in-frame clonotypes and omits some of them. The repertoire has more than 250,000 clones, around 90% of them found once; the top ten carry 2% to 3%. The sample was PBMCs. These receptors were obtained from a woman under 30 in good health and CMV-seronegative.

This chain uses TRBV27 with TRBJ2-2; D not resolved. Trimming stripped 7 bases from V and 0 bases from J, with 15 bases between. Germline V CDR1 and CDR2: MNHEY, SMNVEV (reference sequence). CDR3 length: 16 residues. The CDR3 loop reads CASKNYQYSNTGELFF. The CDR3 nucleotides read TGTGCCAGCAAGAATTATCAGTATTCGAACACCGGGGAGCTGTTTTTT.

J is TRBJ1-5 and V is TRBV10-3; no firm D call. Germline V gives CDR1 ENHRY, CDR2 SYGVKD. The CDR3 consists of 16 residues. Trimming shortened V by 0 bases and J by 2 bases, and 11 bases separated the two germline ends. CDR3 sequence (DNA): TGTGCCATCAGTGAGTCGACGAGGGTCGGCAATCAGCCCCAGCATTTT. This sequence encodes CAISESTRVGNQPQHF.

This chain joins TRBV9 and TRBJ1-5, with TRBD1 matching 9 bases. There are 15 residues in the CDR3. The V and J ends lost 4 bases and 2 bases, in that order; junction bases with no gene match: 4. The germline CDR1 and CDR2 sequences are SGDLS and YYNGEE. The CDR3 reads CASSLGQGGNQPQHF. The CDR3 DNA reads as TGTGCCAGCAGCCTGGGACAGGGTGGCAATCAGCCCCAGCATTTT.

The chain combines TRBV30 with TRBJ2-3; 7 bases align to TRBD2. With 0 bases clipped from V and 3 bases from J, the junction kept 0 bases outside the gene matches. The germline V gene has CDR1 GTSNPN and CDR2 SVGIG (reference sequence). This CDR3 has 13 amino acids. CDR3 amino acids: CAWSVLATDTQYF. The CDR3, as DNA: TGTGCCTGGAGTGTACTAGCGACAGATACGCAGTATTTT.

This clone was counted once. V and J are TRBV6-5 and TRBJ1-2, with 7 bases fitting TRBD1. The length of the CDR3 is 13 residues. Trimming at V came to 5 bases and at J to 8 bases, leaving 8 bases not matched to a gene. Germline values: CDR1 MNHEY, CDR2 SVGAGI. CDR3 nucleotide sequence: TGTGCCAGCAGTCAGGACAGGTCGGAGGGCTACACCTTC. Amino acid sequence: CASSQDRSEGYTF.

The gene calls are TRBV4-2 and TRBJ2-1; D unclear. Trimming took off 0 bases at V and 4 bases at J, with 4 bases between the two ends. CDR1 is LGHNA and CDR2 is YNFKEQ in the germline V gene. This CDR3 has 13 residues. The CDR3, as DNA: TGTGCCAGCAGCCAAGAGTCGTACAATGAGCAGTTCTTC. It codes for CASSQESYNEQFF.

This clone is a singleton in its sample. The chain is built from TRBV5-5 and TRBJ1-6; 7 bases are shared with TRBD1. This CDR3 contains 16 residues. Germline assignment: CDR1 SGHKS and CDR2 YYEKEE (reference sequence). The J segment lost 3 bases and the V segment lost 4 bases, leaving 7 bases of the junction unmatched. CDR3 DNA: TGTGCCAGCAGCCCTCAGGGACAGATCTATAATTCACCCCTCCACTTT. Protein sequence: CASSPQGQIYNSPLHF.

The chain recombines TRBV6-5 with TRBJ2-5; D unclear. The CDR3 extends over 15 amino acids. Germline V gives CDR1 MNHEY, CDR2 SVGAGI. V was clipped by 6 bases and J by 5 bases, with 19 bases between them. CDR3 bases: TGTGCCAGCAGGATGAGACAAGTCCGTAGGGAGACCCAGTACTTC. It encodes CASRMRQVRRETQYF.

CDR3 coding DNA: TGTGCCAGCAGCGTAGGTACGGGGAGTTCACCCCTCCACTTT. Translating it yields CASSVGTGSSPLHF. V is TRBV9 and J is TRBJ1-6; D unresolved. With 0 bases removed from V and 9 bases from J, the gap between germline ends came to 10 bases. The V gene's germline CDR1 is SGDLS and CDR2 YYNGEE. There are 14 residues in the CDR3.

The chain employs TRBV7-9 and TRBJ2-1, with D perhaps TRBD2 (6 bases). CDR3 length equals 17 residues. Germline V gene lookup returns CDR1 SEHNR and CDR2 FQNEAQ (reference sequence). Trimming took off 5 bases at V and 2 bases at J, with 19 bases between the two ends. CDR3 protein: CASSRREVVIPYNEQFF. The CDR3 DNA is TGTGCCAGCAGCCGAAGGGAGGTTGTGATCCCCTACAATGAGCAGTTCTTC.

The CDR3 sequence: CASSLAGTLNTEAFF. CDR3 nucleotide sequence: TGTGCCAGCAGTCTTGCCGGGACACTTAACACTGAAGCTTTCTTT. V usage is TRBV27 and J usage is TRBJ1-1, with D possibly being TRBD1 (6 bases). This CDR3 has 15 amino acids. The germline V gene encodes CDR1 MNHEY and CDR2 SMNVEV (reference sequence). Trimming cost V 5 bases and J 2 bases, with 15 bases left between them.

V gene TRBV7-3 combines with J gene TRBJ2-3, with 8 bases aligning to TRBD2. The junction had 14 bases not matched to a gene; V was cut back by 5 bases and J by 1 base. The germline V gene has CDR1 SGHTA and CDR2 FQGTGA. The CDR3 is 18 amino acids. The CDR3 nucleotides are TGTGCCAGCAGCCACAAGGGGGAGGGCGGGGGGCGCACAGATACGCAGTATTTT. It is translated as CASSHKGEGGGRTDTQYF. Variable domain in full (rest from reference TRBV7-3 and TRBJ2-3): GAGVSQTPSNKVTEKGKYVELRCDPISGHTALYWYRQSLGQGPEFLIYFQGTGAADDSGLPNDRFFAVRPEGSVSTLKIQRTERGDSAVYLCASSHKGEGGGRTDTQYFGPGTRLTVL.

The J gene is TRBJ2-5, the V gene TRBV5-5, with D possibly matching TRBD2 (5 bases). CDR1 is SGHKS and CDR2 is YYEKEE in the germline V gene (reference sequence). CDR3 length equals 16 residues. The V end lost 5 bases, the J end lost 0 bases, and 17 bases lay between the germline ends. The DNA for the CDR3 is TGTGCCAGCAGATCCTTTGTGGTGAGGGACCAAGAGACCCAGTACTTC. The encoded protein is CASRSFVVRDQETQYF.

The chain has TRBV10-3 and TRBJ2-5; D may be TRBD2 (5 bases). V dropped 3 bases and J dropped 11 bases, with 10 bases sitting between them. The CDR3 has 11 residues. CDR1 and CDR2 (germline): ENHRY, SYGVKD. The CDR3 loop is CAISDSREQYF. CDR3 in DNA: TGTGCCATCAGTGACAGTCGGGAACAGTACTTC.

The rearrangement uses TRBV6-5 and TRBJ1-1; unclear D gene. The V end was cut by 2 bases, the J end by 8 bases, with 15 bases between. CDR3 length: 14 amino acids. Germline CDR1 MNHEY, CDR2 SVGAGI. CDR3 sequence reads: CASSYGPTRGEAFF. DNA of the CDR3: TGTGCCAGCAGTTACGGACCCACCCGGGGAGAAGCTTTCTTT.

This CDR3 reads CASSQLGNAYEQYF. CDR3 bases: TGTGCCAGCAGCCAACTAGGGAACGCCTACGAGCAGTACTTC. This chain uses TRBV7-2 with TRBJ2-7, with a possible D match to TRBD2 (5 bases). The length of the CDR3 is 14 residues. Germline CDR1 and CDR2: SGHTA and FQGNSA. The ends were cut back, 5 bases at V and 2 bases at J, with 13 bases in the middle.

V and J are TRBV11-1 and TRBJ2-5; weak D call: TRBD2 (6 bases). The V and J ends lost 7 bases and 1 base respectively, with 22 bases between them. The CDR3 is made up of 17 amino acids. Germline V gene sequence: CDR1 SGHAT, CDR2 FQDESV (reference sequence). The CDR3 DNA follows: TGTGCCAGCACCTTTGGAGGGCGGGAAGGCCTCCAAGAGACCCAGTACTTC. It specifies CASTFGGREGLQETQYF.

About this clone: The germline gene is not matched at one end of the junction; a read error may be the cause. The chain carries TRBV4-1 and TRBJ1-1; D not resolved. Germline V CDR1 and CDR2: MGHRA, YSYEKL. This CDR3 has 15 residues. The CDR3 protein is CASSQTWMMNTEAFF. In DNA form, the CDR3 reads TGTGCCAGCAGCCAGACTTGGATGATGAACACTGAAGCTTTCTTT.

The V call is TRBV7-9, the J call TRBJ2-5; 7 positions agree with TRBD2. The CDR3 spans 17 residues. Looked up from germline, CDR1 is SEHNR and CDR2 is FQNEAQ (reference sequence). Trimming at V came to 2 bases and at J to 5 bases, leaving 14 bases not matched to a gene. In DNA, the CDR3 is TGTGCCAGCAGCTTATTCCCGATGAGCGGGGTAGTTGAGACCCAGTACTTC. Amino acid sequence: CASSLFPMSGVVETQYF.

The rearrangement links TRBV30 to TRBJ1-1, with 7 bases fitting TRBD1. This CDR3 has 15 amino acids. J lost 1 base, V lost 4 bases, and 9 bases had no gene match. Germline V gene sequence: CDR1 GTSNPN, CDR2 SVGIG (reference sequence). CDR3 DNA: TGTGCCTGGAATTCGGGACAGCCCCAGAACACTGAAGCTTTCTTT. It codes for CAWNSGQPQNTEAFF.